Sequencing of this T cell receptor beta chain was carried out in a study of cytomegalovirus exposure and HLA in healthy donors. Notes on this clone: Antigen unknown.

The PCR contained 60 Vbeta and 13 Jbeta primers. The method was immunoSEQ multiplex PCR; TCRdb's version includes in-frame clones alone and lacks a portion of them. The sample spans 38,000 or so clones; the ten largest clones claim about 8.9%. Germline assignment: CDR1 SEHNR and CDR2 FQNEAQ (reference sequence). V was clipped by 5 bases and J by 4 bases; unmatched bases: 7. This CDR3 spans 14 amino acids. General study points: Available immune exposure information was restricted to CMV serostatus only.

The chain combines TRBV7-9 with TRBJ1-2; 7 positions agree with TRBD1. This TCR was recovered from a man in his forties or fifties in good health and CMV-seropositive. Material for sequencing was PBMCs. CDR3 amino acids: CASSISGTAYGYTF. The CDR3 region has the DNA TGTGCCAGCAGCATCTCCGGGACAGCCTATGGCTACACCTTC.